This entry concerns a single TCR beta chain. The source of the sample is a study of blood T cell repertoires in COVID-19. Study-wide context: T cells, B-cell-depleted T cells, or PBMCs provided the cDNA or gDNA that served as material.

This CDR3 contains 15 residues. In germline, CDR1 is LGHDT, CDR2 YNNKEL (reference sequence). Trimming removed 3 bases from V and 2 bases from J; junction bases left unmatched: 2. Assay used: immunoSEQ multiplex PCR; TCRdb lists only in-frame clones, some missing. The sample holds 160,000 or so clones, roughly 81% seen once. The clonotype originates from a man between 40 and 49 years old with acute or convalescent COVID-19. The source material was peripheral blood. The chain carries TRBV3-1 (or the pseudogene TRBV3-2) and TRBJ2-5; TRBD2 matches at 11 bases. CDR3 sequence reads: CASSQLAGGQETQYF. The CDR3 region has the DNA TGTGCCAGCAGCCAGCTAGCGGGGGGACAAGAGACCCAGTACTTC.